A selection of T cell receptor beta chains follows, all from one sample in a study of patients and donors after allogeneic stem cell transplantation. Each CDR3 protein gets one entry after TCRdb re-called the RT-PCR reads with MiXCR. The top ten clones hold roughly 3% of a sample with over 150,000 distinct CDR3 sequences, 30% of them seen once. The sequenced material came from blood, either unsorted or a sorted T cell fraction (not recorded which). Source of these receptors: a human donor who was either an allogeneic HSCT recipient or a stem cell or donor lymphocyte infusion donor (not recorded which). It is not recorded whose cells these are; they may come from a transplant donor. Both conserved end residues are part of each CDR3. A clone size is listed for some rows: how often the clone was seen (once, few, many), or a class if it is expanded.

V	size	J	CDR3
TRBV7-9	NA	TRBJ2-5	CASSLSGSGRAQETQYF
TRBV4-3	few	TRBJ1-4	CASSQDWPSHEKLFF
TRBV12-3/TRBV12-4	few	TRBJ2-2	CASHQDTDTGELFF
TRBV5-8	NA	TRBJ1-5	CASSFSWARQGSQPQHF
TRBV5-8	NA	TRBJ2-1	CASSPGDGRLYNEQFF
TRBV6-6	NA	TRBJ2-1	CASSYPTSDNEQFF
TRBV25-1	few	TRBJ1-1	CASSEGQANTEAFF
TRBV7-6	NA	TRBJ1-5	CASSLADGSNQPQHF
TRBV5-1	NA	TRBJ2-2	CASSLGPGPYTGELFF
TRBV5-1	NA	TRBJ2-2	CASSLPTRAGELFF
TRBV12-3/TRBV12-4	NA	TRBJ1-3	CASRVTGPNGGNTIYF
TRBV12-3/TRBV12-4	NA	TRBJ2-6	CASSLRTSGANVLTF
TRBV11-2	NA	TRBJ2-7	CASSLDLPGEQYF
TRBV5-1	few	TRBJ1-2	CASSFEGHYGYTF
TRBV29-1	few	TRBJ2-1	CSLGGRGRYNEQFF
TRBV20-1	NA	TRBJ1-1	CSAGGGTGQAEAFF
TRBV29-1	few	TRBJ1-1	CSVRGEMNTEAFF
TRBV20-1	NA	TRBJ2-7	CSARDKGLTLF
TRBV7-2	few	TRBJ1-2	CASSLPGQGSYGYTF
TRBV5-1	NA	TRBJ2-7	CASSLDGSTYEQYF
TRBV4-3	NA	TRBJ1-5	CASSQGPWGVGNQPQHF
TRBV29-1	few	TRBJ1-4	CSVEEGPLGKLFF
TRBV7-9	NA	TRBJ2-5	CASSFASQETQYF